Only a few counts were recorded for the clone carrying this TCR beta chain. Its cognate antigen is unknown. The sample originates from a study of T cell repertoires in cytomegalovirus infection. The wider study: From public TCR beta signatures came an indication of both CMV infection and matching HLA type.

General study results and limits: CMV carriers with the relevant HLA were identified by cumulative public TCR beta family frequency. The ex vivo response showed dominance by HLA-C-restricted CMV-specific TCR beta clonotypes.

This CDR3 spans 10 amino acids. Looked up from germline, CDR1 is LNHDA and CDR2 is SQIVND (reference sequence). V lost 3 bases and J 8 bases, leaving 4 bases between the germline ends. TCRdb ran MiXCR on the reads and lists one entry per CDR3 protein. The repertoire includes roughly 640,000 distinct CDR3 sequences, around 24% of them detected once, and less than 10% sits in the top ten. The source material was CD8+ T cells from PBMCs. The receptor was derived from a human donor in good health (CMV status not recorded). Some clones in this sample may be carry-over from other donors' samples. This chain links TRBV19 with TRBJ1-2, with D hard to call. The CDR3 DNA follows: TGTGCCAGTAGTATGAGCGGCTACACCTTC. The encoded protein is CASSMSGYTF. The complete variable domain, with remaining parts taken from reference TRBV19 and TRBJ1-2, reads DGGITQSPKYLFRKEGQNVTLSCEQNLNHDAMYWYRQDPGQGLRLIYYSQIVNDFQKGDIAEGYSVSREKKESFPLTVTSAQKNPTAFYLCASSMSGYTFGSGTRLTVV.